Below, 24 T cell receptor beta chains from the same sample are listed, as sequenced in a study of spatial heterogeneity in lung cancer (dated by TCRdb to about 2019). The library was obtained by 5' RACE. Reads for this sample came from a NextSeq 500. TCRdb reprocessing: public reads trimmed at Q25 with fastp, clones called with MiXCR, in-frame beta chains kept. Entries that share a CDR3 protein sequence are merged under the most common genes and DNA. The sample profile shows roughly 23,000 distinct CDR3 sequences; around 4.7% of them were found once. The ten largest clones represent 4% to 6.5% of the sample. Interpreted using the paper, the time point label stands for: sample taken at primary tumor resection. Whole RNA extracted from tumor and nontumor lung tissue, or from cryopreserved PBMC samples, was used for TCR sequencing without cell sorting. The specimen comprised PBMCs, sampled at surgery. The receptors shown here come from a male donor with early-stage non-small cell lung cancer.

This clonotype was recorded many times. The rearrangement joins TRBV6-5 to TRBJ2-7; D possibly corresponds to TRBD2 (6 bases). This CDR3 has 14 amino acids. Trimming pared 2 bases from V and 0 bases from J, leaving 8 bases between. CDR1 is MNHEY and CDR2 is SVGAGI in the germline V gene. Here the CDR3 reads CASSYGTLSYEQYF. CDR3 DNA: TGTGCCAGCAGTTACGGGACTCTCTCCTACGAGCAGTACTTC.

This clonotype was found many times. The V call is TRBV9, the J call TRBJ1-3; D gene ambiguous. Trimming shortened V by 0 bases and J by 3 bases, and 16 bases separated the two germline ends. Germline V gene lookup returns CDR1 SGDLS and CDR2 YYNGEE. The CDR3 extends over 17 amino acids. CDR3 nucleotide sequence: TGTGCCAGCAGCGTAGAGCTCAGGCTTGAATTTGGAAACACCATATATTTT. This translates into CASSVELRLEFGNTIYF. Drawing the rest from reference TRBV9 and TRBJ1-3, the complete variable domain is DSGVTQTPKHLITATGQRVTLRCSPRSGDLSVYWYQQSLDQGLQFLIQYYNGEERAKGNILERFSAQQFPDLHSELNLSSLELGDSALYFCASSVELRLEFGNTIYFGEGSWLTVV.

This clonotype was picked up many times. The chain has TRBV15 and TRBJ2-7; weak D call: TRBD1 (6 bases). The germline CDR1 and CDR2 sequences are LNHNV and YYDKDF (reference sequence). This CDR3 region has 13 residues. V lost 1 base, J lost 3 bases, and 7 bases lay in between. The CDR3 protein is CATSRVDSYEQYF. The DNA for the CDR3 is TGTGCCACCAGCAGAGTGGACAGCTACGAGCAGTACTTC.

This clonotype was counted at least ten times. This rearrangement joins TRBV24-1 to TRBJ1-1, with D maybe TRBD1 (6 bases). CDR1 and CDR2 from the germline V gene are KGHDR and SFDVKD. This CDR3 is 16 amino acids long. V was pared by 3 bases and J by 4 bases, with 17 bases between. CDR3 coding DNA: TGTGCCACCAGTGATCACCAGGGGCGAGGGACCACTGAAGCTTTCTTT. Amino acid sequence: CATSDHQGRGTTEAFF.

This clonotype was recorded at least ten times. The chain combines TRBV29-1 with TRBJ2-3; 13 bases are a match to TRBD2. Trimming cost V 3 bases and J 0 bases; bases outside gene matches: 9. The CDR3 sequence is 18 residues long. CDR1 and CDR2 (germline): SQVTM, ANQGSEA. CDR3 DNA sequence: TGCAGCGTTGAGAGACAGGGACTAGCGGGGATCAGCACAGATACGCAGTATTTT. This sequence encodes CSVERQGLAGISTDTQYF.

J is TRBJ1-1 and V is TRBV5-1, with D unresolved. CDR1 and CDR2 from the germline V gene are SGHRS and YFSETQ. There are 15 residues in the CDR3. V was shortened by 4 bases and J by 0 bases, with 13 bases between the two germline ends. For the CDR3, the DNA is TGCGCCAGCAGCAGAGGAACGGACTTGAACACTGAAGCTTTCTTT. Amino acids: CASSRGTDLNTEAFF.

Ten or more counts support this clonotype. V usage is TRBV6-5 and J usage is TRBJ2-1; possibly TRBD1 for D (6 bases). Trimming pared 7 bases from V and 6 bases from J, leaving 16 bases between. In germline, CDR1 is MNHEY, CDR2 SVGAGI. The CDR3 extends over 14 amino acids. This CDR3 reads CASTRLTGFNEQFF. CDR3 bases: TGTGCCAGCACAAGATTGACAGGCTTCAATGAGCAGTTCTTC.

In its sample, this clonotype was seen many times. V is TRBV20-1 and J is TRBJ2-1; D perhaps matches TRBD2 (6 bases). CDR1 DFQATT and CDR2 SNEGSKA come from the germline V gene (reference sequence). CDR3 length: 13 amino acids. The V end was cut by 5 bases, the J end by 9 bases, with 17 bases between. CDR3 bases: TGCAGTGCTCCCACCCGACTAGTAGGTGAGCAGTTCTTC. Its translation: CSAPTRLVGEQFF.

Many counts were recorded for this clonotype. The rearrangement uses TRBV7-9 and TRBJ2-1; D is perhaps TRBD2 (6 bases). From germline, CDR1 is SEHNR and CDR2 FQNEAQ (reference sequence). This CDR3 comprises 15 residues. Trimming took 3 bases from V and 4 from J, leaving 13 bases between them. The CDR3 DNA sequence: TGTGCCAGCAGCTTGGGGAGGTTCATTTACAATGAGCAGTTCTTC. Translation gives CASSLGRFIYNEQFF. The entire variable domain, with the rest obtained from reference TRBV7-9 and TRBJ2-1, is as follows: DTGVSQNPRHKITKRGQNVTFRCDPISEHNRLYWYRQTLGQGPEFLTYFQNEAQLEKSRLLSDRFSAERPKGSFSTLEIQRTEQGDSAMYLCASSLGRFIYNEQFFGPGTRLTVL.

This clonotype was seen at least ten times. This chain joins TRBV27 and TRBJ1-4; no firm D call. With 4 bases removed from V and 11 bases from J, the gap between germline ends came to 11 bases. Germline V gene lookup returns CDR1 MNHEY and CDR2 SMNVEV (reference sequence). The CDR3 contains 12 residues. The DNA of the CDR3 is TGTGCCAGCAGTTCCCCTTCGGGGAAACTGTTTTTT. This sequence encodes CASSSPSGKLFF.

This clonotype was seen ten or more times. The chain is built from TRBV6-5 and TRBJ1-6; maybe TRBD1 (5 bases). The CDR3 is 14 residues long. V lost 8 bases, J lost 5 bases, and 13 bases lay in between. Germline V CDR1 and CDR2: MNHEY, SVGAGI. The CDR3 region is CASAYGTHNSPLHF. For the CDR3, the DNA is TGTGCCAGCGCCTATGGGACCCATAATTCACCCCTCCACTTT.

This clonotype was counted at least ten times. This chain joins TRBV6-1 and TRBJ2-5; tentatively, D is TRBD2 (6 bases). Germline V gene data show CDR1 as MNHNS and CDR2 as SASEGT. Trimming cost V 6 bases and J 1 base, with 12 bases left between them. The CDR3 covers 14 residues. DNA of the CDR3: TGTGCCAGCAGGCGGGGAGCCATCCAAGAGACCCAGTACTTC. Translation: CASRRGAIQETQYF.

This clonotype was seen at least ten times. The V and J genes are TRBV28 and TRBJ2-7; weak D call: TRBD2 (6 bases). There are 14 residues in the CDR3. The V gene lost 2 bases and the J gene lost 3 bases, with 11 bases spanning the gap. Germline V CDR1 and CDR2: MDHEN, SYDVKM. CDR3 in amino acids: CASSLTGLSYEQYF. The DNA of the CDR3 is TGTGCCAGCAGTTTAACGGGACTTAGCTACGAGCAGTACTTC. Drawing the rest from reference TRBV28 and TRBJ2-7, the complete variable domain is DVKVTQSSRYLVKRTGEKVFLECVQDMDHENMFWYRQDPGLGLRLIYFSYDVKMKEKGDIPEGYSVSREKKERFSLILESASTNQTSMYLCASSLTGLSYEQYFGPGTRLTVT.

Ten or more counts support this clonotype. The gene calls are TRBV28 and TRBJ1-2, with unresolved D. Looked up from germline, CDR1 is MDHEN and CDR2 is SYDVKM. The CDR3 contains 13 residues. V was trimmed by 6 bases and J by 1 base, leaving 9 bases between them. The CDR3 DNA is TGTGCCAGCAGCCAGAGCTTTAACTATGGCTACACCTTC. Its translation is CASSQSFNYGYTF.

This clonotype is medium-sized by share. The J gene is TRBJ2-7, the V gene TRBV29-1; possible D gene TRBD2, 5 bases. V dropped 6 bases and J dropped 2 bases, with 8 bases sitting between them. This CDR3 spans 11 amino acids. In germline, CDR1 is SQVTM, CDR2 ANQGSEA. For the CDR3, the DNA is TGCAGCGTGCCGGGGACCTACGAGCAGTACTTC. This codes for CSVPGTYEQYF.

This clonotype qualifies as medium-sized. This chain's CDR3 is CASSTDTSQDTQYF. CDR3 coding DNA: TGTGCCAGCAGCACAGACACTAGTCAAGATACGCAGTATTTT. This rearrangement joins TRBV11-2 to TRBJ2-3, with D tentatively TRBD2 (5 bases). Trimming shortened V by 5 bases and J by 5 bases, and 14 bases separated the two germline ends. Germline V gene sequence: CDR1 SGHAT, CDR2 FQNNGV. The CDR3 runs 14 residues.

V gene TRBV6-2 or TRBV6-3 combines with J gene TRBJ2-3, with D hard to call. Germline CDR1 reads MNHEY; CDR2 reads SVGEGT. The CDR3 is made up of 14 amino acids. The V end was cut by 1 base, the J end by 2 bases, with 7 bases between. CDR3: CASSYFSTTDTQYF. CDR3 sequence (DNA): TGTGCCAGCAGTTACTTCTCTACCACAGATACGCAGTATTTT.

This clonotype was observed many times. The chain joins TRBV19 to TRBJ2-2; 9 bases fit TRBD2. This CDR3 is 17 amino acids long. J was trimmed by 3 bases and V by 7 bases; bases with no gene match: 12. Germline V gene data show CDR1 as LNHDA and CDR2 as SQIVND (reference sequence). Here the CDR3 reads CASTPMSAGGHTGELFF. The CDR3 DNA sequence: TGTGCCAGTACCCCCATGTCAGCGGGGGGTCACACCGGGGAGCTGTTTTTT.

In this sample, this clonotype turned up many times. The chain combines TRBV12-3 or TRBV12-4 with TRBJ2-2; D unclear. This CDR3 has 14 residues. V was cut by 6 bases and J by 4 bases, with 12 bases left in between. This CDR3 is CASSENRGTGELFF. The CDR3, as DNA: TGTGCCAGCAGCGAGAACCGCGGCACCGGGGAGCTGTTTTTT.

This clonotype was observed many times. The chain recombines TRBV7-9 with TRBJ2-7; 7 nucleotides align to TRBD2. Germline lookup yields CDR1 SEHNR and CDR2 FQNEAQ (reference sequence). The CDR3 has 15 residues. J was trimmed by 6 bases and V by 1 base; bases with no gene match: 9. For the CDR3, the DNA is TGTGCCAGCAGCTTAGATGGGTTAGCTAGCGGCGAGCAGTACTTC. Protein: CASSLDGLASGEQYF.

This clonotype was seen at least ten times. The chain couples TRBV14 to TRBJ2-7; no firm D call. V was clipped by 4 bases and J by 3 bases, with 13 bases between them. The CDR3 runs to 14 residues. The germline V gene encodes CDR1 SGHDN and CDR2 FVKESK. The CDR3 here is CASSRGRPVYEQYF. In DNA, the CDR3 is TGTGCCAGCAGCCGAGGACGGCCTGTCTACGAGCAGTACTTC.

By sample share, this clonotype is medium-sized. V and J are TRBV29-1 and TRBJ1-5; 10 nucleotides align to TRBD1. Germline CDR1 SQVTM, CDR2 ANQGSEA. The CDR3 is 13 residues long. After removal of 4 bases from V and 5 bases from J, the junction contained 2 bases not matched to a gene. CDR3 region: CSVGGQGDQPQHF. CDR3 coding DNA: TGCAGCGTTGGAGGACAGGGGGATCAGCCCCAGCATTTT. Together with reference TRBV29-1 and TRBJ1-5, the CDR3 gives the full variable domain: SAVISQKPSRDICQRGTSLTIQCQVDSQVTMMFWYRQQPGQSLTLIATANQGSEATYESGFVIDKFPISRPNLTFSTLTVSNMSPEDSSIYLCSVGGQGDQPQHFGDGTRLSIL.

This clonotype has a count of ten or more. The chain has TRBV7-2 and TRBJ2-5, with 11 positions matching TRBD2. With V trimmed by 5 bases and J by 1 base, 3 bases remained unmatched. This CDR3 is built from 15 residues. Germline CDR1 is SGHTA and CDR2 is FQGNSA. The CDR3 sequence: CASSPGLAGQETQYF. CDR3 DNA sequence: TGTGCCAGCAGCCCTGGACTAGCGGGCCAAGAGACCCAGTACTTC.

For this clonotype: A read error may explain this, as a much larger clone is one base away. The CDR3 spells CASSISGSGEQFF. CDR3 nucleotide sequence: TGTGCCAGTAGTATTTCCGGGTCTGGTGAGCAGTTCTTC. The gene calls are TRBV19 and TRBJ2-1; D gene unclear. CDR3 size: 13 residues. V lost 3 bases to trimming and J lost 9 bases, with 12 bases between them. Per germline, CDR1 LNHDA and CDR2 SQIVND (reference sequence).